The present T cell receptor (beta chain) was sequenced within a study of response to subunit inactivated influenza vaccine. The CDR3 covers 14 residues. The V gene lost 6 bases and the J gene lost 3 bases, with 11 bases spanning the gap. Germline CDR1 reads WSHSY; CDR2 reads SAAADI. This clonotype was detected only a few times. TCRdb re-analysed the RT-PCR reads in MiXCR, keeping a single row per CDR3 protein. The data contain fewer than 600,000 distinct CDR3 sequences, about 7.2% of them singletons. The input for sequencing was PBMCs from blood, taken roughly 24 months after vaccination. The receptor was derived from a man in his fifties or sixties who received an inactivated influenza vaccine. This rearrangement joins TRBV10-2 to TRBJ1-4; TRBD1 is a possible D gene (5 bases). CDR3: CASRPTGPNEKLFF. In DNA, the CDR3 is TGCGCCAGCAGGCCCACGGGACCTAATGAAAAACTGTTTTTT.